This passage covers 18 T cell receptor beta chains from one sample sequenced in a study of T cells in localized non-small cell lung cancer. Produced via immunoSEQ multiplex PCR; TCRdb's table is partial and in-frame only. This sample yields about 26,000 clones, of which roughly nine tenths are seen a single time; about 14% belongs to the top ten. Sequenced material: peripheral blood, taken before any cancer treatment. The source of these receptors is a female donor at least 60 years old with stage II squamous cell lung carcinoma.

V is TRBV7-2 and J is TRBJ2-5; a weak D match, TRBD1 (5 bases). Germline V gene lookup returns CDR1 SGHTA and CDR2 FQGNSA. The ends were cut back, 5 bases at V and 2 bases at J, with 12 bases in the middle. The CDR3 is 14 amino acids. CDR3: CASSPPGNQETQYF. CDR3 DNA sequence: TGTGCCAGCAGCCCACCAGGGAATCAAGAGACCCAGTACTTC. The complete variable domain, with remaining parts taken from reference TRBV7-2 and TRBJ2-5, reads GAGVSQSPSNKVTEKGKDVELRCDPISGHTALYWYRQSLGQGLEFLIYFQGNSAPDKSGLPSDRFSAERTGGSVSTLTIQRTQQEDSAVYLCASSPPGNQETQYFGPGTRLLVL.

V and J are TRBV6-6 and TRBJ2-7; the D is unclear. V gave up 2 bases and J gave up 3 bases, with 14 bases separating them. Germline V gene lookup returns CDR1 MNHNY and CDR2 SVGAGI (reference sequence). The CDR3 totals 15 residues. CDR3 amino acids: CASSYDQGFNYEQYF. CDR3 in DNA: TGTGCCAGCAGTTACGATCAAGGCTTCAACTACGAGCAGTACTTC.

The rearrangement links TRBV5-8 to TRBJ2-2; 10 nucleotides agree with TRBD2. V shed 0 bases and J 4 bases; nucleotides not matched to a gene: 6. The CDR3 spans 17 residues. The germline V gene encodes CDR1 SGHTS and CDR2 YDEGEE. The CDR3 region is CASSLAGTSGTTGELFF. The CDR3 DNA sequence: TGTGCCAGCAGCTTGGCCGGAACTAGCGGGACCACCGGGGAGCTGTTTTTT. Full variable domain (rest looked up from reference TRBV5-8 and TRBJ2-2): EAGVTQSPTHLIKTRGQQATLRCSPISGHTSVYWYQQALGLGLQFLLWYDEGEERNRGNFPPRFSGRQFPNYSSELNVNALELEDSALYLCASSLAGTSGTTGELFFGEGSRLTVL.

This clone was picked up one time. The V and J genes are TRBV5-1 and TRBJ1-4, with D perhaps TRBD1 (6 bases). There are 17 residues in the CDR3. Germline CDR1 reads SGHRS; CDR2 reads YFSETQ. The V and J ends lost 4 bases and 5 bases respectively, with 21 bases between them. CDR3 sequence: CASSLFFPDSKNEKLFF. Written as DNA, the CDR3 is TGCGCCAGCAGCCTCTTCTTCCCGGACAGCAAAAATGAAAAACTGTTTTTT.

This chain connects TRBV7-2 to TRBJ2-7; TRBD2 agrees at 8 bases. Germline V lookup: CDR1 SGHTA, CDR2 FQGNSA. Germline trimming cut 1 base from V and 3 bases from J; bases unmatched to any gene: 5. The CDR3 is 15 residues long. CDR3 loop: CASSLEAGGVYEQYF. CDR3 in DNA: TGTGCCAGCAGCTTAGAGGCGGGGGGTGTCTACGAGCAGTACTTC.

The V gene is TRBV21-1, the J gene TRBJ2-7; TRBD1 reflects the table's D call only, with no check against the DNA. TRBV21-1 is flagged as a pseudogene. This CDR3 has 15 residues. CDR3 sequence reads: CAGLYGTGDLYEQYF. In DNA, the CDR3 is TGTGCCGGGTTATACGGGACAGGGGACCTCTACGAGCAGTACTTC.

This chain uses TRBV18 with TRBJ1-1; the D gene is possibly TRBD1 (5 bases). CDR3 length: 15 amino acids. Trimming took 2 bases from V and 0 from J, leaving 10 bases between them. Germline V gives CDR1 KGHSH, CDR2 LQKENI. The CDR3 protein is CASSPVRGVNTEAFF. The DNA of the CDR3 is TGTGCCAGCTCACCAGTGAGGGGCGTGAACACTGAAGCTTTCTTT.

V and J are TRBV6-1 and TRBJ1-2, with TRBD1 as a possible D gene (6 bases). Looked up from germline, CDR1 is MNHNS and CDR2 is SASEGT. This CDR3 contains 15 residues. Trimming pared 7 bases from V and 4 bases from J, leaving 19 bases between. The CDR3 DNA reads as TGTGCCAGCACCCCCGACAGGTCTCCCCTCTATGGCTACACCTTC. Protein product: CASTPDRSPLYGYTF.

The sample holds one count of this clone. The chain recombines TRBV12-2 with TRBJ2-7; no DNA check was done on the table's D call, TRBD2. TRBV12-2 is assigned pseudogene status. This CDR3 has 18 amino acids. The CDR3 here is CASRTHAQSGGPSYEQYF. The CDR3 nucleotides are TGTGCAAGTCGCACACACGCACAGAGCGGGGGTCCCTCCTACGAGCAGTACTTC.

This chain joins TRBV5-1 and TRBJ2-2; D remains ambiguous. The CDR3 spans 16 residues. Between the trimmed V and J ends, which lost 0 bases and 1 base, there was a span of 10 bases. From germline, CDR1 is SGHRS and CDR2 YFSETQ. CDR3 coding DNA: TGCGCCAGCAGCTTGGCGGTAACGGGGAACACCGGGGAGCTGTTTTTT. It encodes CASSLAVTGNTGELFF.

The rearrangement joins TRBV28 to TRBJ2-3, with a tentative D call TRBD2 (5 bases). Between the trimmed V and J ends, which lost 3 bases and 4 bases, there was a span of 8 bases. The CDR3 is made up of 13 amino acids. CDR1 and CDR2 (germline): MDHEN, SYDVKM. CDR3 sequence: CASSLGGSDTQYF. The CDR3 nucleotides are TGTGCCAGCAGTTTGGGCGGGTCAGATACGCAGTATTTT. Based on the CDR3 plus reference TRBV28 and TRBJ2-3, the full variable domain is DVKVTQSSRYLVKRTGEKVFLECVQDMDHENMFWYRQDPGLGLRLIYFSYDVKMKEKGDIPEGYSVSREKKERFSLILESASTNQTSMYLCASSLGGSDTQYFGPGTRLTVL.

The chain couples TRBV6-5 to TRBJ2-7; 9 nucleotides agree with TRBD1. The CDR3 length is 14 residues. Trimming at V came to 6 bases and at J to 3 bases, leaving 6 bases not matched to a gene. Germline V lookup: CDR1 MNHEY, CDR2 SVGAGI. CDR3: CASRGGTGFYEQYF. CDR3 coding DNA: TGTGCCAGCAGGGGAGGGACAGGGTTCTACGAGCAGTACTTC.

The V gene is TRBV2, the J gene TRBJ2-4; possible D gene TRBD2, 7 bases. The CDR3 is made up of 15 amino acids. V was trimmed by 9 bases and J by 0 bases, leaving 15 bases between them. Germline CDR1 and CDR2: SNHLY and FYNNEI. The CDR3 DNA sequence: TGTGCCAGGGGGGGCGGGGGCCTAGCCAAAAACATTCAGTACTTC. This encodes CARGGGGLAKNIQYF.

This clone was picked up one time. This sequence joins TRBV11-2 and TRBJ2-4, with 7 bases fitting TRBD2. This CDR3 has 16 amino acids. CDR1 is SGHAT and CDR2 is FQNNGV in the germline V gene. V dropped 4 bases and J dropped 5; count of bases not matched to a gene: 11. The CDR3 DNA is TGTGCCAGCAGCTCTATGGGGGGGGGTCCCCAAAACATTCAGTACTTC. Translating it yields CASSSMGGGPQNIQYF.

This clone occurred once. The chain recombines TRBV15 with TRBJ2-7; 9 bases are shared with TRBD2. Germline values: CDR1 LNHNV, CDR2 YYDKDF (reference sequence). This CDR3 has 16 residues. Germline trimming cut 1 base from V and 4 bases from J; bases unmatched to any gene: 8. CDR3 coding DNA: TGTGCCACCAGCAGAGGAGGGGGCGGGAGGGTGTACGAGCAGTACTTC. It translates to CATSRGGGGRVYEQYF. Based on the CDR3 plus reference TRBV15 and TRBJ2-7, the full variable domain is DAMVIQNPRYQVTQFGKPVTLSCSQTLNHNVMYWYQQKSSQAPKLLFHYYDKDFNNEADTPDNFQSRRPNTSFCFLDIRSPGLGDTAMYLCATSRGGGGRVYEQYFGPGTRLTVT.

The V gene is TRBV7-6, the J gene TRBJ1-1; no clear D gene. Per germline, CDR1 SGHVS and CDR2 FNYEAQ. Trimming shortened V by 1 base and J by 1 base, and 7 bases separated the two germline ends. CDR3 length: 14 residues. CDR3 protein: CASSLDPTNTEAFF. CDR3 DNA: TGTGCCAGCAGCTTAGACCCTACGAACACTGAAGCTTTCTTT.

The rearrangement uses TRBV27 and TRBJ1-1; 9 nucleotides align to TRBD1. The CDR3 has 14 amino acids. Unmatched junction bases numbered 3, after V lost 3 bases and J lost 4 bases. Germline-derived CDR1 and CDR2 are MNHEY and SMNVEV (reference sequence). CDR3: CASSLTGGGTEAFF. In DNA form, the CDR3 reads TGTGCCAGCAGTTTGACAGGGGGGGGCACTGAAGCTTTCTTT.

V gene TRBV6-6 combines with J gene TRBJ1-4; the D gene is possibly TRBD1 (6 bases). From germline, CDR1 is MNHNY and CDR2 SVGAGI (reference sequence). V gave up 6 bases and J gave up 7 bases, with 15 bases separating them. This CDR3 is 14 amino acids long. The CDR3 sequence is CASRNTGSSEKLFF. The CDR3 DNA follows: TGTGCCAGCAGGAATACAGGGTCGAGTGAAAAACTGTTTTTT.